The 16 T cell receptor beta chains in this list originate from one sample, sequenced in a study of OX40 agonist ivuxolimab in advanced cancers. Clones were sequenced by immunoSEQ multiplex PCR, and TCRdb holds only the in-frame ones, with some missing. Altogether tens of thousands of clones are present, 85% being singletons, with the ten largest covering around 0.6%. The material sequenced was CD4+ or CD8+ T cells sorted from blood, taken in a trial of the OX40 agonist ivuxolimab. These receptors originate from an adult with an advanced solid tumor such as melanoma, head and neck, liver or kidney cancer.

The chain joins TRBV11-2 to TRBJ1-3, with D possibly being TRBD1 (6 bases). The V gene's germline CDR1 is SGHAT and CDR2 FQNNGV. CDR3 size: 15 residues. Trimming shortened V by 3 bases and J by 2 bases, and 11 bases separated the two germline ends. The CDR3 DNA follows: TGTGCCAGCAGCTTTACACGGGGGCCTGGAAACACCATATATTTT. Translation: CASSFTRGPGNTIYF.

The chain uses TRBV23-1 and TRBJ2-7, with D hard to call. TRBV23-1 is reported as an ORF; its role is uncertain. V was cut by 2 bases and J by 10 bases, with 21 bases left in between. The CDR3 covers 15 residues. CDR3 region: CASSQNGGQPSIQYF. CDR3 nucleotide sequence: TGCGCCAGCAGTCAAAACGGTGGGCAGCCCTCGATTCAGTACTTC.

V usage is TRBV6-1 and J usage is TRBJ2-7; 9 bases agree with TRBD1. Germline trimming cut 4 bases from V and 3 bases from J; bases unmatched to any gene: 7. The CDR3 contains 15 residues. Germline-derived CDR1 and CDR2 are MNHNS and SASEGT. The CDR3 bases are TGTGCCAGCAGTGTCCCCGGGACAGGGCTCTACGAGCAGTACTTC. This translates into CASSVPGTGLYEQYF.

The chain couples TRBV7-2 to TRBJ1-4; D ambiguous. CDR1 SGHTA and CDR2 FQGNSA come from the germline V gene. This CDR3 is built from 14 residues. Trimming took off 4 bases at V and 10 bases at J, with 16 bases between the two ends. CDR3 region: CASSSPESYRKLFF. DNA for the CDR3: TGTGCCAGCAGCTCACCTGAGTCATACCGAAAACTGTTTTTT. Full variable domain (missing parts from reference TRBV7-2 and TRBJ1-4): GAGVSQSPSNKVTEKGKDVELRCDPISGHTALYWYRQSLGQGLEFLIYFQGNSAPDKSGLPSDRFSAERTGGSVSTLTIQRTQQEDSAVYLCASSSPESYRKLFFGSGTQLSVL.

Written as DNA, the CDR3 is TGTGCCAGCAGTTTATTGGACATGAGGTTGGGACAGGCAGACTATGGCTACACCTTC. This gives the protein CASSLLDMRLGQADYGYTF. This chain links TRBV28 with TRBJ1-2, with TRBD1 identical over 8 bases. From germline, CDR1 is MDHEN and CDR2 SYDVKM. The V segment lost 1 base and the J segment 3 bases; nucleotides outside the gene matches: 16. This CDR3 comprises 19 residues.

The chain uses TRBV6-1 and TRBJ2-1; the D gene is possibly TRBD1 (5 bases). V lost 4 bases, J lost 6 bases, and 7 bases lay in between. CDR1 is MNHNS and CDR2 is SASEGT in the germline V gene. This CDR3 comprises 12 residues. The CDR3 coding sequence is TGTGCCAGCAGTGTTCAGGGCAATGAGCAGTTCTTC. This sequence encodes CASSVQGNEQFF.

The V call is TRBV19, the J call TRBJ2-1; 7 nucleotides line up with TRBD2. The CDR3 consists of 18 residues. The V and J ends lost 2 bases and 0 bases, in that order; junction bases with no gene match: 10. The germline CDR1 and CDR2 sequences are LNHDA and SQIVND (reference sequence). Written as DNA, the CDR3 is TGTGCCAGTAGTATACCCCGGGGGGAACGACACTCCTACAATGAGCAGTTCTTC. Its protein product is CASSIPRGERHSYNEQFF.

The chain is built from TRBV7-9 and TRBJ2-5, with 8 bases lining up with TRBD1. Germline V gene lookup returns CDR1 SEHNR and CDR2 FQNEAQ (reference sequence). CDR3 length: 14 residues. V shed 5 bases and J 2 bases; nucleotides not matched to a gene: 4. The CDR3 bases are TGTGCCAGCAGCCCAGGACAGGGTCAAGAGACCCAGTACTTC. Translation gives CASSPGQGQETQYF.

The CDR3 protein is CASSQTTSYEQYF. Written as DNA, the CDR3 is TGTGCCAGCAGCCAAACCACGTCCTACGAGCAGTACTTC. The chain is built from TRBV4-2 and TRBJ2-7, with D unresolved. Germline-derived CDR1 and CDR2 are LGHNA and YNFKEQ. The CDR3 length is 13 residues. V lost 2 bases to trimming and J lost 1 base, with 6 bases between them.

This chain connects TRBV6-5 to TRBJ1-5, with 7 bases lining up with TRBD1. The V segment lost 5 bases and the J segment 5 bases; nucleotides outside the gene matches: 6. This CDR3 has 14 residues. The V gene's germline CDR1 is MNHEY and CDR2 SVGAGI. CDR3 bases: TGTGCCAGCAGTCCAGGGACAGAGTATCAGCCCCAGCATTTT. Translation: CASSPGTEYQPQHF.

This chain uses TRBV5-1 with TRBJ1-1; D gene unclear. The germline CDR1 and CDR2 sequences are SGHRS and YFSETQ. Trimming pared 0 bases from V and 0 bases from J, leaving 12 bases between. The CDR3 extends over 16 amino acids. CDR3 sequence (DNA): TGCGCCAGCAGCTTGGAGGCTTCTATCATGAACACTGAAGCTTTCTTT. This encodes CASSLEASIMNTEAFF. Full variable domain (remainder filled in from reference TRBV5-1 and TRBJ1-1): KAGVTQTPRYLIKTRGQQVTLSCSPISGHRSVSWYQQTPGQGLQFLFEYFSETQRNKGNFPGRFSGRQFSNSRSEMNVSTLELGDSALYLCASSLEASIMNTEAFFGQGTRLTVV.

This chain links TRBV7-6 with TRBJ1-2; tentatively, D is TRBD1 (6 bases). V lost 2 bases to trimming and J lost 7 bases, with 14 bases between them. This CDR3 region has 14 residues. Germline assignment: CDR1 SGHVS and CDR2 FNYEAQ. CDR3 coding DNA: TGTGCCAGCAGCTTAATGGGTGGGGGCTTTGGCTACACCTTC. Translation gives CASSLMGGGFGYTF.

This CDR3 reads CASSQDVGQGAYNEQFF. DNA for the CDR3: TGCGCCAGCAGCCAAGATGTGGGACAGGGGGCATACAATGAGCAGTTCTTC. The chain uses TRBV4-3 and TRBJ2-1; 12 bases match TRBD1. This CDR3 region has 17 residues. Germline lookup yields CDR1 LGHNA and CDR2 YSLEER. J lost 4 bases, V lost 0 bases, and 4 bases had no gene match.

CDR3 coding DNA: TGTGCCAGCAGTTACGGCGCGGCCTTGTCGGACACCATATATTTT. Translating it yields CASSYGAALSDTIYF. The genes are TRBV6-5 and TRBJ1-3; D remains ambiguous. The CDR3 is 15 amino acids. Germline-derived CDR1 and CDR2 are MNHEY and SVGAGI. Trimming pared 2 bases from V and 8 bases from J, leaving 16 bases between.

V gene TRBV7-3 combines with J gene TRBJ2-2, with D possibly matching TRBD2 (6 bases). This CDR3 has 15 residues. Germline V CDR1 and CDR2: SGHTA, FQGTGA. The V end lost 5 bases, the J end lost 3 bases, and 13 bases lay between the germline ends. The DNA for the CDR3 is TGTGCCAGCAGCCCGACGGGACTTCACACCGGGGAGCTGTTTTTT. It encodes CASSPTGLHTGELFF.

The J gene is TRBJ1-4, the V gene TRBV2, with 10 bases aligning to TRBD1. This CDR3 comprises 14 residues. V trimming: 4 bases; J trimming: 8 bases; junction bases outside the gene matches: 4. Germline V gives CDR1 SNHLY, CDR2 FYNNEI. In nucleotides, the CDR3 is TGTGCCAGCAGTGCGGGACAGGGGAGGGAAAAACTGTTTTTT. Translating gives CASSAGQGREKLFF.